This entry features one T cell receptor (beta chain) sequence. Its antigen is unknown. The germline V gene encodes CDR1 MGHDK and CDR2 SYGVNS. There are 17 residues in the CDR3. Trimming took off 3 bases at V and 7 bases at J, with 21 bases between the two ends. This specimen belongs to a study of OX40 agonist ivuxolimab in advanced cancers. About the study: Those enrolled were roughly 80% male, with a mean age of 60 years and ages from about 20 to 85.

Using immunoSEQ multiplex PCR, the repertoire was profiled, and TCRdb retains in-frame clones only, with some absent. The sample lists around 79,000 clones, 85% occurring once. Overall study findings and caveats: CD4+ T cells averaged fewer expanded clones than CD8+ T cells.

This receptor was identified in an adult with an advanced solid tumor such as melanoma, head and neck, liver or kidney cancer. Material: CD4+ or CD8+ T cells sorted from blood, obtained in a trial of the OX40 agonist ivuxolimab. The rearrangement joins TRBV25-1 to TRBJ1-4; the D gene is possibly TRBD1 (5 bases). CDR3 loop: CASSDQDWEGVGEKLFF. CDR3 nucleotide sequence: TGTGCCAGCAGTGACCAAGATTGGGAAGGGGTCGGTGAAAAACTGTTTTTT.